The 17 T cell receptor beta chains presented below share a single source sample, sequenced in a study of Ad26.COV2.S vaccination and SARS-CoV-2 variants. Stated treatment: 15 to 20 received Ad26.COV2.S at low or high dose, single or two shots; 5 received placebo; per-sample allocation not given. At day 63 after the first vaccine or placebo injection, samples were drawn. The repertoire was sequenced with immunoSEQ multiplex PCR; TCRdb's copy has only in-frame clones and lacks some. The sample shows about 330,000 clones, roughly 90% of them seen only once. The specimen comprised peripheral blood, sampled in a trial of Ad26.COV2.S vaccine versus placebo. The receptors were gathered from a person between 18 and 65 years old who received the Ad26.COV2.S COVID-19 vaccine or a placebo.

The chain's CDR3 is CASSLAGAYYNEQFF. The CDR3 DNA is TGTGCCAGCAGCTTAGCGGGAGCTTACTACAATGAGCAGTTCTTC. This chain uses TRBV7-3 with TRBJ2-1; 7 bases agree with TRBD2. Germline CDR1 is SGHTA and CDR2 is FQGTGA. The V and J ends lost 2 bases and 3 bases, in that order; junction bases with no gene match: 4. The CDR3 contains 15 residues.

The gene calls are TRBV7-9 and TRBJ1-6; D is undetermined. Germline V gene data show CDR1 as SEHNR and CDR2 as FQNEAQ (reference sequence). With 2 bases removed from V and 7 bases from J, the gap between germline ends came to 12 bases. The CDR3 covers 15 residues. DNA for the CDR3: TGTGCCAGCAGCTTATCTGAGGGCTGGAATTCACCCCTCCACTTT. Translating it yields CASSLSEGWNSPLHF.

The gene calls are TRBV9 and TRBJ1-4; unclear D gene. The CDR3 is 14 residues long. The germline V gene encodes CDR1 SGDLS and CDR2 YYNGEE. V lost 2 bases to trimming and J lost 5 bases, with 10 bases between them. Written as DNA, the CDR3 is TGTGCCAGCAGCGTGGAGGCCTTAAATGAAAAACTGTTTTTT. Translated, it gives CASSVEALNEKLFF.

This chain links TRBV4-1 with TRBJ1-5, with a weak D call TRBD1 (5 bases). Germline V gene data show CDR1 as MGHRA and CDR2 as YSYEKL. The germline V and J ends were trimmed by 4 bases and 2 bases, with 15 bases remaining between them. This CDR3 region has 16 residues. CDR3 bases: TGCGCCAGCAGCCTCGTACACGTAGGGGGCAATCAGCCCCAGCATTTT. Translating it yields CASSLVHVGGNQPQHF.

This clone was observed a few times. V is TRBV5-4 and J is TRBJ1-1; no clear D gene. Trimming removed 2 bases from V and 4 bases from J, with 12 bases in between. This CDR3 is 14 amino acids long. The germline V gene has CDR1 SGHNT and CDR2 YYREEE (reference sequence). CDR3 sequence (DNA): TGTGCCAGCAGCTTTACCGACATTACCACTGAAGCTTTCTTT. Its protein product is CASSFTDITTEAFF.

The chain's CDR3 is CASSYSLRQVQAYGYTF. Here the CDR3 DNA reads TGTGCCAGCAGTTACTCTCTTCGGCAGGTTCAAGCTTATGGCTACACCTTC. The chain joins TRBV6-2 or TRBV6-3 to TRBJ1-2; D is unclear. The ends were cut back, 0 bases at V and 5 bases at J, with 19 bases in the middle. This CDR3 contains 17 residues. From germline, CDR1 is MNHEY and CDR2 SVGEGT.

The chain carries TRBV18 and TRBJ2-7; D possibly corresponds to TRBD1 (5 bases). Looked up from germline, CDR1 is KGHSH and CDR2 is LQKENI. V gave up 7 bases and J gave up 0 bases, with 13 bases separating them. The CDR3 is 14 residues long. This chain's CDR3 is CASFQGTNSYEQYF. The CDR3 bases are TGTGCCAGCTTCCAGGGCACTAACTCCTACGAGCAGTACTTC.

This clone was counted a single time. The same CDR3 is also encoded by other DNA sequences in this sample. The chain couples TRBV12-3 or TRBV12-4 to TRBJ1-1; a possible D gene is TRBD1 (5 bases). CDR3 length: 13 residues. Trimming left V 3 bases short and J 5 bases short, with 10 bases between. Here the CDR3 reads CASSFTEGTEAFF. In nucleotides, the CDR3 is TGTGCCAGCAGTTTTACCGAGGGGACTGAAGCTTTCTTT.

The CDR3 region has the DNA TGTGCCAGTAGTATTTGGGCGGCCTTAGGGGGCAATCAGCCCCAGCATTTT. Its translation is CASSIWAALGGNQPQHF. The chain combines TRBV19 with TRBJ1-5; D is possibly TRBD1 (5 bases). V lost 3 bases and J 2 bases, leaving 17 bases between the germline ends. Germline CDR1 is LNHDA and CDR2 is SQIVND (reference sequence). CDR3 length: 17 amino acids.

CDR3 nucleotides: TGTGCCAGTAGTATAAGACCCGGGACAGATATTCAGCCCCAGCATTTT. Protein: CASSIRPGTDIQPQHF. The rearrangement uses TRBV19 and TRBJ1-5; 7 bases are shared with TRBD1. With V trimmed by 2 bases and J by 6 bases, 10 bases remained unmatched. CDR3 length equals 16 residues. Per germline, CDR1 LNHDA and CDR2 SQIVND (reference sequence).

This sequence joins TRBV3-1 (or the pseudogene TRBV3-2) and TRBJ1-1; 7 bases line up with TRBD1. After removal of 7 bases from V and 4 bases from J, the junction contained 18 bases not matched to a gene. This CDR3 is 17 amino acids long. Germline CDR1 reads LGHDT; CDR2 reads YNNKEL (reference sequence). The CDR3 loop reads CASTPAAGRPGGTEAFF. The DNA of the CDR3 is TGTGCCAGCACCCCAGCGGCGGGGCGCCCAGGGGGCACTGAAGCTTTCTTT.

The genes are TRBV6-5 and TRBJ1-1; D possibly corresponds to TRBD1 (6 bases). The germline gives CDR1 MNHEY, CDR2 SVGAGI. The CDR3 covers 15 residues. V lost 0 bases and J lost 1, with 9 bases in between. Here the CDR3 DNA reads TGTGCCAGCAGTTACTCAGGGGGATGGAACACTGAAGCTTTCTTT. Translation gives CASSYSGGWNTEAFF.

The V and J genes are TRBV7-8 and TRBJ1-1, with TRBD1 matching 9 bases. Trimming removed 6 bases from V and 8 bases from J; junction bases left unmatched: 13. This CDR3 comprises 15 residues. Per the germline V gene, CDR1 is SGHVS and CDR2 is FQNEAQ. The CDR3 DNA is TGTGCCAGCAGATCTGATCCGGGACAGGGTTTAGAAGCTTTCTTT. It specifies CASRSDPGQGLEAFF. Full variable domain (rest looked up from reference TRBV7-8 and TRBJ1-1): GAGVSQSPRYKVAKRGQDVALRCDPISGHVSLFWYQQALGQGPEFLTYFQNEAQLDKSGLPSDRFFAERPEGSVSTLKIQRTQQEDSAVYLCASRSDPGQGLEAFFGQGTRLTVV.

The V call is TRBV27, the J call TRBJ1-2, with D possibly TRBD1 on 5 matching bases. Germline loops: CDR1 MNHEY, CDR2 SMNVEV (reference sequence). The CDR3 is 14 amino acids. Trimming stripped 2 bases from V and 4 bases from J, with 11 bases between. The CDR3 region has the DNA TGTGCCAGCAGTTTAACTTTCGGGGGCTATGGCTACACCTTC. Protein: CASSLTFGGYGYTF.

This sequence joins TRBV2 and TRBJ2-1; 8 bases map to TRBD2. Looked up from germline, CDR1 is SNHLY and CDR2 is FYNNEI. The CDR3 loop spans 17 amino acids. J was trimmed by 0 bases and V by 2 bases; bases with no gene match: 6. CDR3 sequence (DNA): TGTGCCAGCAGTGAAAGCTATCTAGCGGGCTCCTACAATGAGCAGTTCTTC. Translation: CASSESYLAGSYNEQFF.

J is TRBJ2-7 and V is TRBV5-1; TRBD1 agrees at 8 bases. The junction had 4 bases not matched to a gene; V was cut back by 2 bases and J by 0 bases. There are 15 residues in the CDR3. The germline CDR1 and CDR2 sequences are SGHRS and YFSETQ. DNA for the CDR3: TGCGCCAGCAGCTTTCCTACAGGGGGCTCCTACGAGCAGTACTTC. This gives the protein CASSFPTGGSYEQYF.

This clone was counted once. The V and J genes are TRBV3-1 (or the pseudogene TRBV3-2) and TRBJ2-4; 14 nucleotides line up with TRBD2. The CDR3 runs 20 residues. Germline-derived CDR1 and CDR2 are LGHDT and YNNKEL (reference sequence). Trimming at V came to 4 bases and at J to 0 bases, leaving 11 bases not matched to a gene. CDR3: CASSPRLAGGYDLAKNIQYF. The CDR3 region has the DNA TGTGCCAGCAGCCCCCGACTAGCGGGAGGGTATGACTTAGCCAAAAACATTCAGTACTTC.